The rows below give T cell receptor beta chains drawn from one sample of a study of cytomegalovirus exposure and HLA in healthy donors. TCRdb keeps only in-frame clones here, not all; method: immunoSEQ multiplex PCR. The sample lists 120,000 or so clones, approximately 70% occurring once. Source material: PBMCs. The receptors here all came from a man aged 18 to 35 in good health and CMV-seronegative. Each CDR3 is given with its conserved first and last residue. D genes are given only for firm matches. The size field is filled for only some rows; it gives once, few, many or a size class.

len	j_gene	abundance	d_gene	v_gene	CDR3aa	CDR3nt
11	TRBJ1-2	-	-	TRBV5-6	CASSLQGGYTF	TGTGCCAGCAGCTTGCAGGGTGGCTACACCTTC
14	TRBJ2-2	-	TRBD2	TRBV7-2	CASRLAGHTGELFF	TGTGCCAGCAGGCTAGCGGGACACACCGGGGAGCTGTTTTTT
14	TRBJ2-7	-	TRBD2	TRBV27	CASSLGGRSYEQYF	TGTGCCAGCAGTTTAGGCGGGAGGTCCTACGAGCAGTACTTC
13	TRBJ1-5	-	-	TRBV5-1	CATLEGGNQPQHF	TGCGCCACCTTGGAAGGGGGCAATCAGCCCCAGCATTTT
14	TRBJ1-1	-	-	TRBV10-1	CASSVGRGNTEAFF	TGCGCCAGCAGTGTCGGACGGGGGAACACTGAAGCTTTCTTT
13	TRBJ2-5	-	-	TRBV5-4	CASSSDLWETQYF	TGTGCCAGCAGCTCCGACTTATGGGAGACCCAGTACTTC
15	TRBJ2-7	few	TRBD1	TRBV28	CASSLPAGGSYEQYF	TGTGCCAGCAGTTTACCCGCAGGGGGCTCATACGAGCAGTACTTC
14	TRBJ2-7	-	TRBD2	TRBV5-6	CASSLVSGGYEQYF	TGTGCCAGCAGCTTGGTCTCGGGGGGCTACGAGCAGTACTTC
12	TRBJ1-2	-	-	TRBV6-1	CASRQQIYGYTF	TGTGCCAGCAGACAGCAAATATATGGCTACACCTTC
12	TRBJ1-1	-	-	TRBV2	CASPGRETEAFF	TGTGCCAGCCCAGGGAGGGAGACTGAAGCTTTCTTT
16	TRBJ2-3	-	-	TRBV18	CASSPEQGSSTDTQYF	TGTGCCAGCTCACCTGAACAGGGTTCTAGCACAGATACGCAGTATTTT